Shown below are 22 T cell receptor beta chains from a single sample sequenced in a study of T-cell memory formation after mild COVID-19 (dated by TCRdb to the early 2020s). Libraries were built with 5' RACE. Sequencing instrument: Illumina NovaSeq 6000. In TCRdb, the public reads were trimmed at Q25 with fastp and aligned with MiXCR, with productive beta chains retained. Rows matching on CDR3 protein sequence are summarized as one entry with the most common DNA and genes. Across this sample there are over 450,000 distinct CDR3 sequences, with roughly 21% seen only once. Approximately 12% of the sample is taken by the ten largest. Sequencing input: PBMCs or a T cell subset sorted from them (not recorded which). These receptors all come from an adult woman who had mild COVID-19 (a few samples of this study predate the infection). The sample titles of this study are shuffled in the database, so cell type and time point are left out; the donor was told from shared clones.

This clonotype was counted only a few times. V and J are TRBV29-1 and TRBJ2-7, with D unclear. V was shortened by 6 bases and J by 1 base, with 7 bases between the two germline ends. CDR3 length: 11 amino acids. Per germline, CDR1 SQVTM and CDR2 ANQGSEA. CDR3 nucleotides: TGCAGCGTCTTCTCGTCCTACGAGCAGTACTTC. Protein product: CSVFSSYEQYF.

This clonotype was counted only a few times. The rearrangement joins TRBV19 to TRBJ2-2, with 8 nucleotides matching TRBD1. This CDR3 spans 15 amino acids. V was pared by 6 bases and J by 1 base, with 4 bases of the junction left unmatched. Germline lookup yields CDR1 LNHDA and CDR2 SQIVND (reference sequence). CDR3 amino acids: CASSWTGWNTGELFF. The CDR3 DNA is TGTGCCAGTAGCTGGACAGGGTGGAACACCGGGGAGCTGTTTTTT. Complete variable domain (other parts from reference TRBV19 and TRBJ2-2): DGGITQSPKYLFRKEGQNVTLSCEQNLNHDAMYWYRQDPGQGLRLIYYSQIVNDFQKGDIAEGYSVSREKKESFPLTVTSAQKNPTAFYLCASSWTGWNTGELFFGEGSRLTVL.

Only a few counts were recorded for this clonotype. This sequence joins TRBV9 and TRBJ1-1; D gene uncertain. This CDR3 has 14 residues. In germline, CDR1 is SGDLS, CDR2 YYNGEE. Trimming cost V 4 bases and J 4 bases, with 14 bases left between them. This CDR3 reads CASSPASEGTEAFF. CDR3 DNA: TGTGCCAGCAGCCCGGCCTCCGAGGGCACTGAAGCTTTCTTT.

The chain employs TRBV9 and TRBJ2-1; TRBD2 agrees at 11 bases. Germline trimming cut 8 bases from V and 10 bases from J; bases unmatched to any gene: 5. Germline-derived CDR1 and CDR2 are SGDLS and YYNGEE. CDR3 length equals 12 residues. DNA for the CDR3: TGTGCCAGTGGGACTAGCGGCAAGGAGCAGTTCTTC. Amino acids: CASGTSGKEQFF.

In its sample, this clonotype was seen a few times. The chain combines TRBV7-9 with TRBJ2-2, with D uncertain. V lost 5 bases to trimming and J lost 5 bases, with 9 bases between them. The CDR3 is 13 amino acids. Germline-derived CDR1 and CDR2 are SEHNR and FQNEAQ (reference sequence). CDR3 DNA sequence: TGTGCCAGCAGCCCCAAAGGTACCGGGGAGCTGTTTTTT. It translates to CASSPKGTGELFF.

This clonotype was detected only a few times. The rearrangement uses TRBV12-3 or TRBV12-4 and TRBJ2-2, with D perhaps assigned TRBD1 or TRBD2 (6 bases each). The CDR3 runs to 17 residues. V lost 6 bases and J lost 3, with 20 bases in between. In nucleotides, the CDR3 is TGTGCCAGCAGGGCCGGGGGCGGCAGACCCTACACCGGGGAGCTGTTTTTT. It translates to CASRAGGGRPYTGELFF.

The rearrangement links TRBV10-3 to TRBJ2-3; 9 nucleotides agree with TRBD2. Germline CDR1 ENHRY, CDR2 SYGVKD. The CDR3 is made up of 17 amino acids. V gave up 2 bases and J gave up 2 bases; unmatched junction bases: 8. In DNA form, the CDR3 reads TGTGCCATCAGTGAGGAGATCGGCGGGAGGGCCACAGATACGCAGTATTTT. It translates to CAISEEIGGRATDTQYF.

This chain uses TRBV5-1 with TRBJ1-1; tentative D call: TRBD1 (6 bases). The ends were cut back, 3 bases at V and 5 bases at J, with 20 bases in the middle. Germline V CDR1 and CDR2: SGHRS, YFSETQ. This CDR3 is 16 amino acids long. The DNA for the CDR3 is TGCGCCAGCAGCTGGACACCTCGTGGGGGGCATACTGAAGCTTTCTTT. It translates to CASSWTPRGGHTEAFF.

The chain carries TRBV4-1 and TRBJ2-7, with D possibly being TRBD2 (6 bases). Germline assignment: CDR1 MGHRA and CDR2 YSYEKL. The CDR3 contains 16 residues. Trimming cost V 0 bases and J 3 bases, with 15 bases left between them. The CDR3 is CASSQDVLGGGYEQYF. CDR3 nucleotide sequence: TGCGCCAGCAGCCAAGATGTCTTGGGGGGAGGCTACGAGCAGTACTTC.

This clonotype showed up just a few times. The chain recombines TRBV2 with TRBJ2-5; D uncertain. The CDR3 loop spans 14 amino acids. V was cut by 3 bases and J by 2 bases, with 10 bases left in between. Germline loops: CDR1 SNHLY, CDR2 FYNNEI. The CDR3 DNA sequence: TGTGCCAGCAGTGATGGGCGTCTACAAGAGACCCAGTACTTC. Its translation is CASSDGRLQETQYF.

This clonotype appeared a few times. V is TRBV5-4 and J is TRBJ1-1; D is uncertain. CDR1 is SGHNT, CDR2 YYREEE, per germline (reference sequence). There are 14 residues in the CDR3. Deletions cut 4 bases from V and 1 base from J, with 11 bases between. The CDR3 region has the DNA TGTGCCAGCAGCATAGACGGACCGAACACTGAAGCTTTCTTT. Translating gives CASSIDGPNTEAFF.

This clonotype has a handful of counts. The chain uses TRBV12-3 or TRBV12-4 and TRBJ2-1; D might be TRBD2 (5 bases). The V end lost 6 bases, the J end lost 3 bases, and 9 bases lay between the germline ends. CDR3 length equals 13 residues. The DNA of the CDR3 is TGTGCCAGCAGGAGGACTTTCTACAATGAGCAGTTCTTC. Its translation is CASRRTFYNEQFF.

This clonotype was found a few times. The V and J genes are TRBV24-1 and TRBJ2-2; D not certain. The germline CDR1 and CDR2 sequences are KGHDR and SFDVKD. The germline V and J ends were trimmed by 1 base and 5 bases, with 4 bases remaining between them. The CDR3 contains 13 residues. Here the CDR3 DNA reads TGTGCCACCAGTGATTTAGGGACCGGGGAGCTGTTTTTT. It is translated as CATSDLGTGELFF.

This clonotype was found many times. The chain combines TRBV5-1 with TRBJ2-7; D gene unclear. The CDR3 spans 14 residues. Between the trimmed V and J ends, which lost 5 bases and 3 bases, there was a span of 15 bases. Germline loops: CDR1 SGHRS, CDR2 YFSETQ. CDR3: CASRVGEVVYEQYF. CDR3 DNA: TGCGCCAGCAGGGTAGGAGAGGTCGTCTACGAGCAGTACTTC.

The J gene is TRBJ1-6, the V gene TRBV7-9, with 10 bases that match TRBD1. V shed 7 bases, J shed 8 bases, and the junction held 8 bases outside the gene matches. Germline CDR1 SEHNR, CDR2 FQNEAQ (reference sequence). This CDR3 region has 15 residues. Here the CDR3 DNA reads TGTGCCAGCATCCCAACGGGGACAGGGGATTCACCCCTCCACTTT. Its protein product is CASIPTGTGDSPLHF.

The V gene is TRBV29-1, the J gene TRBJ2-7; 10 bases agree with TRBD2. Germline trimming cut 7 bases from V and 4 bases from J; bases unmatched to any gene: 7. The germline gives CDR1 SQVTM, CDR2 ANQGSEA. This CDR3 region has 13 residues. CDR3 sequence (DNA): TGCAGCGCATTGGGGACTAGCGCTTACGAGCAGTACTTC. Residues: CSALGTSAYEQYF.

There are a few counts of this clonotype. The V call is TRBV7-9, the J call TRBJ2-7; 7 nucleotides align to TRBD1. J lost 9 bases, V lost 5 bases, and 4 bases had no gene match. The CDR3 has 11 residues. Germline assignment: CDR1 SEHNR and CDR2 FQNEAQ (reference sequence). The CDR3 nucleotides read TGTGCCAGCAGCGGACAGGTCGGGCAGTACTTC. Amino acids: CASSGQVGQYF.

V gene TRBV11-2 combines with J gene TRBJ1-1; D call uncertain. CDR1 is SGHAT and CDR2 is FQNNGV in the germline V gene. The CDR3 sequence is 14 residues long. The V and J ends lost 4 bases and 8 bases respectively, with 17 bases between them. The CDR3 DNA is TGTGCCAGCAGCTACGGAGGGAAGGCCCTCGAAGCTTTCTTT. Its protein product is CASSYGGKALEAFF. Filled out from reference TRBV11-2 and TRBJ1-1, the complete variable domain reads EAGVAQSPRYKIIEKRQSVAFWCNPISGHATLYWYQQILGQGPKLLIQFQNNGVVDDSQLPKDRFSAERLKGVDSTLKIQPAKLEDSAVYLCASSYGGKALEAFFGQGTRLTVV.

The rearrangement uses TRBV6-5 and TRBJ1-6; perhaps TRBD1 as D (6 bases). Trimming stripped 2 bases from V and 7 bases from J, with 9 bases between. This CDR3 has 14 residues. CDR1 is MNHEY and CDR2 is SVGAGI in the germline V gene. The CDR3 nucleotides are TGTGCCAGCAGTTACGGCAGGGGAAATTCACCCCTCCACTTT. Its translation: CASSYGRGNSPLHF.

The gene calls are TRBV7-3 and TRBJ2-5; D is uncertain. The CDR3 consists of 16 residues. The ends were cut back, 2 bases at V and 2 bases at J, with 15 bases in the middle. CDR1 SGHTA and CDR2 FQGTGA come from the germline V gene. This CDR3 reads CASSLGPSKTQETQYF. The CDR3 nucleotides read TGTGCCAGCAGCTTAGGTCCCTCCAAAACTCAAGAGACCCAGTACTTC.

This clonotype occurred a few times. The genes are TRBV20-1 and TRBJ2-5; no clear D gene. The CDR3 runs 11 residues. Trimming took 5 bases from V and 4 from J, leaving 8 bases between them. Germline lookup yields CDR1 DFQATT and CDR2 SNEGSKA (reference sequence). CDR3 nucleotides: TGCAGTGCTTCCCTTGTAGAGACCCAGTACTTC. Protein sequence: CSASLVETQYF.

This chain uses TRBV6-1 with TRBJ2-2; 10 nucleotides align to TRBD1. Unmatched junction bases numbered 9, after V lost 6 bases and J lost 5 bases. This CDR3 comprises 16 residues. Germline V gene data show CDR1 as MNHNS and CDR2 as SASEGT. The CDR3 reads CASSLTGGAKTGELFF. CDR3 sequence (DNA): TGTGCCAGCAGCCTGACAGGGGGCGCAAAAACCGGGGAGCTGTTTTTT.